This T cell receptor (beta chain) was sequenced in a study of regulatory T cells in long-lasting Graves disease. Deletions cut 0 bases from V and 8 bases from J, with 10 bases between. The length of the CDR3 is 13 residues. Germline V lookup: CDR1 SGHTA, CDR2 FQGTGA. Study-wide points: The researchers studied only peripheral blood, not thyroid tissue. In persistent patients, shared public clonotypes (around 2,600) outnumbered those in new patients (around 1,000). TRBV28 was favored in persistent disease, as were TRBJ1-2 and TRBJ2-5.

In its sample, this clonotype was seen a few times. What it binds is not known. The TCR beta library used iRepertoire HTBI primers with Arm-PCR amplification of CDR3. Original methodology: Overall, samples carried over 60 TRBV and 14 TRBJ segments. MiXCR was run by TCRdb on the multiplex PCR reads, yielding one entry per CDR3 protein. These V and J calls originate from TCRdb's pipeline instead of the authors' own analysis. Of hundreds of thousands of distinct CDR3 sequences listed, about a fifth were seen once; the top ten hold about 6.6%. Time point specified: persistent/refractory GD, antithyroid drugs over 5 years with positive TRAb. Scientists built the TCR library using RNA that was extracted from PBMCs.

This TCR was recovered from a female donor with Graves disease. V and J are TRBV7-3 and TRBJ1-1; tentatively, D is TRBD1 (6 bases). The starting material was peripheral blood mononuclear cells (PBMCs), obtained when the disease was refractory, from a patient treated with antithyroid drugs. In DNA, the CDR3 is TGTGCCAGCAGCTTAACAAGGGGGTCAGAAGCTTTCTTT. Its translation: CASSLTRGSEAFF.